Listed here are 8 T cell receptor beta chains from one sample, sequenced in a study of shared clonotypes between healthy human individuals. TCRdb keeps only in-frame clones here, not all; method: immunoSEQ multiplex PCR. Of about 1 million clones listed, about 75% are singletons. Sequenced input: memory CD4+ T cells sorted from blood. Subset given: CD45RA-negative fraction. These receptors originate from a man between 18 and 35 years old in good health.

This clone appeared once. The rearrangement joins TRBV5-1 to TRBJ2-3, with D tentatively TRBD1 (6 bases). The germline V gene encodes CDR1 SGHRS and CDR2 YFSETQ. The length of the CDR3 is 15 residues. Trimming cost V 1 base and J 2 bases, with 11 bases left between them. CDR3 protein: CASSLTGLDTDTQYF. Here the CDR3 DNA reads TGCGCCAGCAGCTTGACAGGGTTGGACACAGATACGCAGTATTTT.

CDR3 loop: CASSADIISYEQYF. The CDR3 nucleotides read TGTGCCAGCAGTGCCGACATTATTTCCTACGAGCAGTACTTC. V usage is TRBV2 and J usage is TRBJ2-7; no definite D call. Germline V lookup: CDR1 SNHLY, CDR2 FYNNEI. The V gene lost 4 bases and the J gene lost 1 base, with 11 bases spanning the gap. This CDR3 is built from 14 residues.

For this clone: This could be a read error, since a much larger clone is one nucleotide away. Other DNA sequences in the same sample also yield this CDR3. V and J are TRBV10-3 and TRBJ2-7; D unclear. Germline lookup yields CDR1 ENHRY and CDR2 SYGVKD. Trimming removed 8 bases at V and 2 bases at J, with 16 bases between. The CDR3 totals 14 residues. The CDR3 nucleotides read TGTGCCATCTCGAATGGCAGAACAGCCTACGAGCAGTACTTC. Translated: CAISNGRTAYEQYF.

The chain joins TRBV14 to TRBJ1-2; D remains ambiguous. V was shortened by 0 bases and J by 5 bases, with 10 bases between the two germline ends. The germline CDR1 and CDR2 sequences are SGHDN and FVKESK. The CDR3 extends over 14 amino acids. In DNA form, the CDR3 reads TGTGCCAGCAGCCAAGATCTCGCGAATTATGGCTACACCTTC. This codes for CASSQDLANYGYTF.

In nucleotides, the CDR3 is TGTGCCAGCAGTTTCATGGCGGGGGGGCCGTACGAGCAGTACTTC. This gives the protein CASSFMAGGPYEQYF. This chain connects TRBV27 to TRBJ2-7; TRBD2 matches 9 bases. The CDR3 is made up of 15 amino acids. Looked up from germline, CDR1 is MNHEY and CDR2 is SMNVEV (reference sequence). Trimming took 3 bases from V and 4 from J; bases not matched to a gene: 7.

The chain joins TRBV5-1 to TRBJ2-7; D not certain. This CDR3 is 14 amino acids long. V dropped 4 bases and J dropped 0 bases, with 11 bases sitting between them. The germline V gene has CDR1 SGHRS and CDR2 YFSETQ. The CDR3 DNA is TGCGCCAGCAGCCAACAAGGTGGCTCCTACGAGCAGTACTTC. Translating it yields CASSQQGGSYEQYF.

The sample holds a few counts of this clone. Compared with germline, one end of the junction differs, possibly owing to a read error. The V and J genes are TRBV7-7 and TRBJ2-7, with D hard to call. Germline V lookup: CDR1 SSHAT, CDR2 FNYEAQ (reference sequence). The CDR3 is 14 residues long. The CDR3 loop reads CASSLYVNSGEQYF. The CDR3 DNA follows: TGTGCTAGCAGCTTATACGTAAATTCGGGCGAGCAGTACTTC.

The genes are TRBV5-8 and TRBJ1-2; no firm D call. V dropped 5 bases and J dropped 0 bases, with 8 bases sitting between them. Germline V lookup: CDR1 SGHTS, CDR2 YDEGEE. The CDR3 runs 13 residues. CDR3 sequence: CASRLLANYGYTF. CDR3 DNA sequence: TGTGCCAGCAGACTTTTAGCTAACTATGGCTACACCTTC.